The rows below give T cell receptor beta chains drawn from one sample of a study of T cell responses to AZD1222 COVID-19 vaccine. Clones were sequenced by immunoSEQ multiplex PCR, and TCRdb holds only the in-frame ones, with some missing. The sample shows roughly 180,000 clones, 94% of them seen only once. Sequences were derived from peripheral blood, sampled on day 0 of AZD1222 vaccination. Source of these receptors: an adult in good health. CDR3s include the opening cysteine and the closing phenylalanine or tryptophan. D genes are given only for firm matches. The size entry is marked missing in some rows and otherwise reads once, few, many or a size class.

d_call	clone_size	v_call	j_call	cdr3_nt	cdr3_aa
-	few	TRBV10-2	TRBJ1-6	TGCGCCAGCAGGGGGGTGGGAATTGATAATTCACCCCTCCACTTT	CASRGVGIDNSPLHF
-	-	TRBV7-6	TRBJ2-1	TGTGCCAGCAGCTTAGGACACAGCTCCTACAATGAGCAGTTCTTC	CASSLGHSSYNEQFF
-	once	TRBV18	TRBJ1-1	TGTGCCAGCTCACTTCCAGGGGAAGCTTTCTTT	CASSLPGEAFF
TRBD2	-	TRBV10-2	TRBJ2-1	TGCGCCATCGTCCGGGGGCTAGCGGGATACTACAATGAGCAGTTCTTC	CAIVRGLAGYYNEQFF
-	-	TRBV18	TRBJ1-3	TGTGCCAGCTCACCACCAGGGGCGAGATACTCTGGAAACACCATATATTTT	CASSPPGARYSGNTIYF
-	-	TRBV20-1	TRBJ2-1	TGCAGTGCTATTCCGTACAATGAGCAGTTCTTC	CSAIPYNEQFF
-	-	TRBV5-4	TRBJ1-2	TGTGCCAGCAGCGTCGACCTGGTGGGGGCTGGCTACACCTTC	CASSVDLVGAGYTF
TRBD1	few	TRBV11-2	TRBJ1-1	TGTGCCAGCAGCGGGGGGGGACAGGAAGCTTTCTTT	CASSGGGQEAFF
-	once	TRBV6-5	TRBJ1-3	TGTGCCAGCAGTTACTCGAACTCTGGAAACACCATATATTTT	CASSYSNSGNTIYF
TRBD1	once	TRBV5-5	TRBJ1-2	TGTGCCAGCAGCAATGACAGGGGATATGGCTACACCTTC	CASSNDRGYGYTF
-	-	TRBV9	TRBJ1-4	TGTGCCAGCAGCGCGAACCCCTTAGGGGTTGAAAAACTGTTTTTT	CASSANPLGVEKLFF
-	-	TRBV6-5	TRBJ1-1	TGTGCCAGCAGTCTCGGGGTTTTGGGCACTGAAGCTTTCTTT	CASSLGVLGTEAFF
-	-	TRBV18	TRBJ1-5	TGTGCCAGCTCTCCGGGAGACCCGGGGCAGCCCCAGCATTTT	CASSPGDPGQPQHF
-	-	TRBV4-2	TRBJ2-3	TGTGCCAGCAGCCAAGGCCCAGACACCACAGATACGCAGTATTTT	CASSQGPDTTDTQYF
-	few	TRBV5-1	TRBJ1-2	TGCGCCAGTCGGGGCCAGACTAACTATGGCTACACCTTC	CASRGQTNYGYTF
-	-	TRBV4-1	TRBJ1-1	TGCGCCAGCAGCCAAGTAGCCAGGAACACTGAAGCTTTCTTT	CASSQVARNTEAFF
TRBD1	-	TRBV7-9	TRBJ2-1	TGTGCCAGCGACAGGGGCGGCAATGAGCAGTTCTTC	CASDRGGNEQFF
TRBD2	few	TRBV11-3	TRBJ2-1	TGTGCCAGCAGCGCAAGACTAGCGGGCTACAATGAGCAGTTCTTC	CASSARLAGYNEQFF
-	-	TRBV6-5	TRBJ2-4	TGTGCCAGCAGCCCGGGACACAAAAACATTCAGTACTTC	CASSPGHKNIQYF
-	-	TRBV10-1	TRBJ2-2	TGCGCCAGCTCGCCAAACATCGACAGGGAGGTCACCGGGGAGCTGTTTTTT	CASSPNIDREVTGELFF
-	-	TRBV5-4	TRBJ1-1	TGTGCCAGCAGCTTCGGTTTAATGTCCGGGTCGAACACTGAAGCTTTCTTT	CASSFGLMSGSNTEAFF
-	-	TRBV19	TRBJ2-1	TGTGCCAGTAGTTTAATGAATACCGATAGCTCCTACAATGAGCAGTTCTTC	CASSLMNTDSSYNEQFF
-	few	TRBV28	TRBJ2-5	TGTGCCAGCAGTTTCCGCAGCCAAGAGACCCAGTACTTC	CASSFRSQETQYF
-	once	TRBV28	TRBJ1-6	TGTGCCAGCAGACCACAGGTTTCACCCCTCCACTTT	CASRPQVSPLHF
-	-	TRBV6-5	TRBJ1-2	TGTGCCACCGGGGTGGCAGCTCCCTATGGCTACACCTTC	CATGVAAPYGYTF
-	-	TRBV28	TRBJ2-1	TGTGCCAGCAGTTACACGACTCCCCTGAATGAGCAGTTCTTC	CASSYTTPLNEQFF
-	-	TRBV5-1	TRBJ1-1	TGCGCCAGCAGCTATACAGGGTCTGAAGCTTTCTTT	CASSYTGSEAFF
-	-	TRBV19	TRBJ1-3	TGTGCCAGTCGACAGGCTGGAAACACCATATATTTT	CASRQAGNTIYF
-	-	TRBV10-3	TRBJ2-1	TGTGCCATGTCCTCTTTAGGGGAGGCGAGCTCCTACAATGAGCAGTTCTTC	CAMSSLGEASSYNEQFF
-	once	TRBV12-3/TRBV12-4	TRBJ2-1	TGTGCCAGCAGTTCGGGACTGTCTAATGAGCAGTTCTTC	CASSSGLSNEQFF
TRBD1	-	TRBV24-1	TRBJ1-5	TGTGCCACCAGTGATTCTGGCAGGGGGCTGGGTAGCAATCAGCCCCAGCATTTT	CATSDSGRGLGSNQPQHF
-	-	TRBV4-1	TRBJ2-1	TGCGCCAGCAGCCATTGGCCCCTGCCAAGGGGCTCCTACAATGAGCAGTTCTTC	CASSHWPLPRGSYNEQFF
TRBD1	-	TRBV29-1	TRBJ1-1	TGCAGCGTCGTAACAGGGGATGGTGGTGAAGCTTTCTTT	CSVVTGDGGEAFF
TRBD1	once	TRBV28	TRBJ1-1	TGTGCCAGTCAAAGGGGGCGGTGGATAGCTTTCTTT	CASQRGRWIAFF
TRBD1	-	TRBV5-1	TRBJ1-1	TGCGCCAGCAGACCAGGGGGTGAGAAGAACACTGAAGCTTTCTTT	CASRPGGEKNTEAFF
TRBD2	-	TRBV7-3	TRBJ2-1	TGTGCCAGCAGCCCTTCCGGGACTAGTGTCAATGAGCAGTTCTTC	CASSPSGTSVNEQFF
-	-	TRBV10-2	TRBJ1-1	TGCGCCAGCAGTGTAGGAGGGGGCACTGAAGCTTTCTTT	CASSVGGGTEAFF
-	-	TRBV28	TRBJ1-1	TGTGCCAGCAGGGGGGGTAACACTGAAGCTTTCTTT	CASRGGNTEAFF